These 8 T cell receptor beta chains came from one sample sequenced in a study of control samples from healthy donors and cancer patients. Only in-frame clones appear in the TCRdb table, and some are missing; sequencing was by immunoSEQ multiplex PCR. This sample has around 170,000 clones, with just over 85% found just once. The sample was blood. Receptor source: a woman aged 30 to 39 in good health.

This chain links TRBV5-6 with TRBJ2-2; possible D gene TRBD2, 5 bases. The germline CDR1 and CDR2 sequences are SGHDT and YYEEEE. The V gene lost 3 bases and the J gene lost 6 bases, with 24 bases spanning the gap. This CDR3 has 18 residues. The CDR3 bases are TGTGCCAGCAGCTCGAGACCTGCGGGTCGAAGGGTTCCCGGGGAGCTGTTTTTT. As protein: CASSSRPAGRRVPGELFF.

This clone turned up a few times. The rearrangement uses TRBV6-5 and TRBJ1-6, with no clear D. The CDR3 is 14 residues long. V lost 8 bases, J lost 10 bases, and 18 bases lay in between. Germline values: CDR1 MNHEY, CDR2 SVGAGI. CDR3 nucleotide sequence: TGTGCCAGCGCGGGAGCAAGGGCTGGCTCACCCCTCCACTTT. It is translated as CASAGARAGSPLHF.

The CDR3, as DNA: TGTGCCACCAGTGATTTTAGGACAGCCTATGGCTACACCTTC. Translated: CATSDFRTAYGYTF. The chain uses TRBV24-1 and TRBJ1-2, with D perhaps TRBD1 (6 bases). CDR3 size: 14 residues. Germline values: CDR1 KGHDR, CDR2 SFDVKD. V lost 1 base and J lost 4, with 9 bases in between.

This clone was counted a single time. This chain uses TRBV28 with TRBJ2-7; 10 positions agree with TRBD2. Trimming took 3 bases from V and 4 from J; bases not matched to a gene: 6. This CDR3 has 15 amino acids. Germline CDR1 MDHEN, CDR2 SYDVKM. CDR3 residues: CASSLASGSRYEQYF. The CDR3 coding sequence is TGTGCCAGCAGTTTGGCTAGCGGGAGTAGGTACGAGCAGTACTTC.

CDR3 bases: TGTGCCAGCAGCTTGGGGGTCGTGCTCACCGGGGAGCTGTTTTTT. This translates into CASSLGVVLTGELFF. The chain uses TRBV5-4 and TRBJ2-2, with unresolved D. Germline CDR1 is SGHNT and CDR2 is YYREEE (reference sequence). The CDR3 totals 15 residues. The V end was cut by 0 bases, the J end by 4 bases, with 10 bases between.

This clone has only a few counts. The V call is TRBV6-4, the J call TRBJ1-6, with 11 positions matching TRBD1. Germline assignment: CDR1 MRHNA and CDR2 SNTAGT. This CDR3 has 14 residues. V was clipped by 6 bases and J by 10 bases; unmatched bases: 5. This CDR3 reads CASSIGTGGSPLHF. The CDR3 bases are TGTGCCAGCAGCATCGGGACAGGGGGGTCACCCCTCCACTTT.

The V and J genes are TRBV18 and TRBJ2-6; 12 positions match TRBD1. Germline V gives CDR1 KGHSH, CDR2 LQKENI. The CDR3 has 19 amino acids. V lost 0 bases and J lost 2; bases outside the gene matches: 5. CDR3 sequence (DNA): TGTGCCAGCTCACCACCTGGGACAGGGGGCGGAACTGGGGCCAACGTCCTGACTTTC. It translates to CASSPPGTGGGTGANVLTF.

CDR3 in amino acids: CAISDNGEAFF. Written as DNA, the CDR3 is TGTGCCATCAGTGATAACGGTGAAGCTTTCTTT. The J gene is TRBJ1-1, the V gene TRBV10-3; unclear D gene. Trimming removed 3 bases from V and 7 bases from J, with 6 bases in between. Germline V lookup: CDR1 ENHRY, CDR2 SYGVKD. The CDR3 has 11 residues.